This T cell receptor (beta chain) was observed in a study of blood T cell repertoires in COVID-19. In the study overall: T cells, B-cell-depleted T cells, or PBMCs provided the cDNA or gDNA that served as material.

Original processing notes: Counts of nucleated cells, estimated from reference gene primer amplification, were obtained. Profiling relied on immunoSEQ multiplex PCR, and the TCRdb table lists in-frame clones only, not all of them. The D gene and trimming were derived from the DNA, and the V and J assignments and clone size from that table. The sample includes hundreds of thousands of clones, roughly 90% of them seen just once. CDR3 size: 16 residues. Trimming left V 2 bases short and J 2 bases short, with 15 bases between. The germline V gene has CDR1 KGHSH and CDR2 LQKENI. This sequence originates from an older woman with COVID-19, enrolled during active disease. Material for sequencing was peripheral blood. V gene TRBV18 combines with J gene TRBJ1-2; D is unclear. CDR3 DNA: TGTGCCAGCTCACCAGGATTTATAACGGGAAACTATGGCTACACCTTC. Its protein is CASSPGFITGNYGYTF.